These 27 T cell receptor beta chains came from one sample sequenced in a study of identical twins. TCRdb re-called the 5' RACE reads through MiXCR, storing one row per CDR3 protein. The profile shows around 670,000 distinct CDR3 sequences, roughly 6% of them singletons. Sequenced input: naive T cells sorted from blood. These receptors all come from a man aged 18 to 30 in good health.

This clonotype has at least ten counts. The chain combines TRBV7-8 with TRBJ1-5; D is unclear. This CDR3 contains 16 residues. Trimming shortened V by 5 bases and J by 0 bases, and 14 bases separated the two germline ends. CDR1 and CDR2 from the germline V gene are SGHVS and FQNEAQ. The CDR3 is CASSPRRVYSNQPQHF. In nucleotides, the CDR3 is TGTGCCAGCAGCCCAAGACGGGTCTATAGCAATCAGCCCCAGCATTTT.

Ten or more counts support this clonotype. The chain couples TRBV29-1 to TRBJ2-5, with D possibly TRBD2 on 6 matching bases. CDR1 is SQVTM, CDR2 ANQGSEA, per germline. The V gene lost 3 bases and the J gene lost 4 bases, with 9 bases spanning the gap. This CDR3 region has 12 residues. The CDR3 region is CSVDRGSETQYF. The CDR3 DNA sequence: TGCAGCGTTGATCGGGGGTCAGAGACCCAGTACTTC.

There are many counts of this clonotype. The V call is TRBV7-2, the J call TRBJ1-4, with D tentatively TRBD1 (6 bases). CDR1 is SGHTA and CDR2 is FQGNSA in the germline V gene. The germline V and J ends were trimmed by 2 bases and 7 bases, with 17 bases remaining between them. The CDR3 runs 16 residues. CDR3 sequence reads: CASSLTEWGRAEKLFF. CDR3 nucleotide sequence: TGTGCCAGCAGCTTAACGGAATGGGGGCGCGCTGAAAAACTGTTTTTT.

This chain uses TRBV7-2 with TRBJ2-5; TRBD1 might be the D (6 bases). V lost 5 bases and J lost 5, with 18 bases in between. CDR1 is SGHTA, CDR2 FQGNSA, per germline. This CDR3 has 15 residues. CDR3 residues: CASSPRQAMGETQYF. The DNA for the CDR3 is TGTGCCAGCAGCCCTAGACAGGCGATGGGGGAGACCCAGTACTTC.

The chain carries TRBV27 and TRBJ1-2, with 12 positions matching TRBD1. Germline V gene sequence: CDR1 MNHEY, CDR2 SMNVEV (reference sequence). This CDR3 region has 18 residues. The ends lost 6 bases at V and 5 bases at J; junction bases unmatched: 16. The CDR3 is CASSPLRDRGQNGYGYTF. CDR3 nucleotide sequence: TGTGCCAGCAGCCCATTGAGGGACAGGGGGCAAAACGGATATGGCTACACCTTC.

This clonotype appeared many times. The CDR3 nucleotides are TGCGCTTCCACTCCAGGAAACCAAGAGACCCAGTACTTC. This sequence encodes CASTPGNQETQYF. J is TRBJ2-5 and V is TRBV5-1; D is unresolved. The germline CDR1 and CDR2 sequences are SGHRS and YFSETQ. This CDR3 is built from 13 residues.

This clonotype has more than one count but fewer than ten. This chain joins TRBV6-5 and TRBJ1-6; D not resolved. Trimming cost V 2 bases and J 9 bases, with 17 bases left between them. This CDR3 comprises 16 residues. The germline CDR1 and CDR2 sequences are MNHEY and SVGAGI. Here the CDR3 reads CASSYEEAGTSSPLHF. Here the CDR3 DNA reads TGTGCCAGCAGTTACGAGGAGGCGGGAACTAGTTCACCCCTCCACTTT.

This clonotype occurred a few times. The chain's CDR3 is CAGSSGAEAEAFF. CDR3 sequence (DNA): TGTGCCGGTTCGAGTGGGGCCGAGGCTGAAGCTTTCTTT. The genes are TRBV28 and TRBJ1-1, with D tentatively TRBD1 (5 bases). Germline V CDR1 and CDR2: MDHEN, SYDVKM. The V end was cut by 11 bases, the J end by 6 bases, with 19 bases between. The CDR3 sequence is 13 residues long.

This clonotype was picked up many times. The rearrangement links TRBV25-1 to TRBJ1-4; D gene uncertain. CDR1 is MGHDK, CDR2 SYGVNS, per germline. The CDR3 is 12 amino acids. The V end lost 4 bases, the J end lost 7 bases, and 7 bases lay between the germline ends. DNA of the CDR3: TGTGCCAGCAGTGGGCGGGGTGAAAAACTGTTTTTT. The encoded protein is CASSGRGEKLFF.

The genes are TRBV3-1 and TRBJ2-4; 8 positions agree with TRBD1. The CDR3 totals 16 residues. Germline values: CDR1 LGHDT, CDR2 YNNKEL (reference sequence). Losses at the gene ends were 2 bases for V and 1 base for J; bases not matched to a gene: 4. CDR3 protein: CASSQRTGPAKNIQYF. The DNA for the CDR3 is TGTGCCAGCAGCCAAAGGACAGGGCCGGCCAAAAACATTCAGTACTTC.

The table lists this clonotype with many counts. The rearrangement joins TRBV5-1 to TRBJ2-5; 8 bases align to TRBD2. In germline, CDR1 is SGHRS, CDR2 YFSETQ. CDR3 length equals 17 residues. The junction had 8 bases not matched to a gene; V was cut back by 1 base and J by 0 bases. CDR3 DNA sequence: TGCGCCAGCAGCTTGCACAGGGCTAGCGGGTACCAAGAGACCCAGTACTTC. Translated: CASSLHRASGYQETQYF.

This clonotype has at least ten counts. The J gene is TRBJ2-4, the V gene TRBV5-1; possible D gene TRBD1, 5 bases. In germline, CDR1 is SGHRS, CDR2 YFSETQ. This CDR3 contains 15 residues. V gave up 0 bases and J gave up 9 bases, with 16 bases separating them. The CDR3 is CASSLGPRAETIQYF. Written as DNA, the CDR3 is TGCGCCAGCAGCTTGGGTCCCAGGGCAGAGACCATTCAGTACTTC.

This clonotype was observed a handful of times. The chain recombines TRBV15 with TRBJ2-3; a weak D match, TRBD1 (6 bases). The CDR3 consists of 14 residues. CDR1 and CDR2 (germline): LNHNV, YYDKDF (reference sequence). V was cut by 0 bases and J by 4 bases, with 8 bases left in between. CDR3 bases: TGTGCCACCAGCAGAGAACAGGGAGCAGATACGCAGTATTTT. Translating gives CATSREQGADTQYF.

The V and J genes are TRBV6-1 and TRBJ1-5, with 7 nucleotides matching TRBD1. The J segment lost 11 bases and the V segment lost 7 bases, leaving 14 bases of the junction unmatched. CDR3 size: 14 residues. Germline CDR1 is MNHNS and CDR2 is SASEGT. CDR3 DNA: TGTGCCAGCAAAGGGAGAACAGGGGAAGGGACCCAGCATTTT. Its protein product is CASKGRTGEGTQHF.

Many counts were recorded for this clonotype. CDR3 sequence: CASSRLAGVSYNEQFF. CDR3 coding DNA: TGTGCCAGCAGTCGACTAGCGGGAGTGTCCTACAATGAGCAGTTCTTC. The rearrangement joins TRBV28 to TRBJ2-1; TRBD2 matches at 12 bases. With V trimmed by 5 bases and J by 1 base, 3 bases remained unmatched. The CDR3 is 16 amino acids. CDR1 and CDR2 (germline): MDHEN, SYDVKM. The full variable domain, completed using reference TRBV28 and TRBJ2-1, is DVKVTQSSRYLVKRTGEKVFLECVQDMDHENMFWYRQDPGLGLRLIYFSYDVKMKEKGDIPEGYSVSREKKERFSLILESASTNQTSMYLCASSRLAGVSYNEQFFGPGTRLTVL.

This clonotype was seen only a few times. The V gene is TRBV12-3 or TRBV12-4, the J gene TRBJ2-1; 7 bases agree with TRBD2. V was clipped by 6 bases and J by 9 bases; unmatched bases: 8. This CDR3 comprises 13 residues. CDR3 coding DNA: TGTGCCAGCAGCAGCGGGACTATTAGTGAGCAGTTCTTC. Amino acid sequence: CASSSGTISEQFF.

This clonotype appeared a few times. The chain links TRBV4-1 to TRBJ2-3; the D gene is possibly TRBD1 (5 bases). The CDR3 has 14 residues. The ends were cut back, 2 bases at V and 5 bases at J, with 11 bases in the middle. Germline assignment: CDR1 MGHRA and CDR2 YSYEKL. This chain's CDR3 is CASSQSQAEDTQYF. The CDR3 DNA reads as TGCGCCAGCAGCCAATCACAGGCCGAAGATACGCAGTATTTT.

This chain connects TRBV28 to TRBJ2-5, with D perhaps TRBD1 or TRBD2 (5 bases each). The V end was cut by 4 bases, the J end by 5 bases, with 23 bases between. CDR1 and CDR2 (germline): MDHEN, SYDVKM. There are 17 residues in the CDR3. CDR3 DNA sequence: TGTGCCAGCAGTTCATTAGGGCTTGGGACGCGCATGGAGACCCAGTACTTC. Protein: CASSSLGLGTRMETQYF.

This clonotype was counted between two and nine times. The chain combines TRBV14 with TRBJ2-3, with TRBD1 matching 7 bases. The CDR3 is made up of 18 amino acids. V was pared by 0 bases and J by 6 bases, with 15 bases of the junction left unmatched. Germline-derived CDR1 and CDR2 are SGHDN and FVKESK. In DNA, the CDR3 is TGTGCCAGCAGCCAAGATATAACCCAGGGGGACCTCGGCGATACGCAGTATTTT. Residues: CASSQDITQGDLGDTQYF.

V and J are TRBV29-1 and TRBJ2-5, with 7 bases that match TRBD2. Germline V gene lookup returns CDR1 SQVTM and CDR2 ANQGSEA. The CDR3 covers 14 residues. V was clipped by 3 bases and J by 4 bases; unmatched bases: 8. The CDR3 coding sequence is TGCAGCGTTGAGTTAGCGGGTGAGGGAGAGACCCAGTACTTC. Encoded protein: CSVELAGEGETQYF.

The CDR3 coding sequence is TGCAGTGCTGTTCATCAGGAGGCCAACGTCCTGACTTTC. Protein product: CSAVHQEANVLTF. The V call is TRBV20-1, the J call TRBJ2-6, with D uncertain. The germline CDR1 and CDR2 sequences are DFQATT and SNEGSKA (reference sequence). The CDR3 is 13 residues long. V was pared by 5 bases and J by 6 bases, with 11 bases between.

This clonotype was seen repeatedly, ten times or more. The gene calls are TRBV9 and TRBJ2-1, with D tentatively TRBD2 (7 bases). CDR3 length: 14 residues. Trimming removed 9 bases at V and 8 bases at J, with 21 bases between. Germline values: CDR1 SGDLS, CDR2 YYNGEE. CDR3 bases: TGTGCCACCAACCTAGGAGGGGGGGTGGATGAGCAGTTCTTC. Its translation is CATNLGGGVDEQFF.

The CDR3 protein is CASSPRTGYYGYTF. CDR3 DNA sequence: TGTGCCAGCAGCCCACGGACAGGGTACTATGGCTACACCTTC. This sequence joins TRBV7-8 and TRBJ1-2; TRBD1 matches 8 bases. Germline V gene data show CDR1 as SGHVS and CDR2 as FQNEAQ. The ends lost 5 bases at V and 3 bases at J; junction bases unmatched: 5. The CDR3 spans 14 residues.

This clonotype was seen a handful of times. Here the CDR3 reads CASSSPVPNTEAFF. Written as DNA, the CDR3 is TGTGCCAGCAGCTCCCCTGTCCCGAACACTGAAGCTTTCTTT. V gene TRBV7-9 combines with J gene TRBJ1-1; no reliable D call. The germline gives CDR1 SEHNR, CDR2 FQNEAQ (reference sequence). The germline V and J ends were trimmed by 4 bases and 1 base, with 10 bases remaining between them. The CDR3 loop spans 14 amino acids. Full variable domain (outside the CDR3, taken from reference TRBV7-9 and TRBJ1-1): DTGVSQNPRHKITKRGQNVTFRCDPISEHNRLYWYRQTLGQGPEFLTYFQNEAQLEKSRLLSDRFSAERPKGSFSTLEIQRTEQGDSAMYLCASSSPVPNTEAFFGQGTRLTVV.

This clonotype was picked up many times. This chain connects TRBV7-6 to TRBJ2-1, with D possibly being TRBD1 (5 bases). V lost 4 bases and J 5 bases, leaving 15 bases between the germline ends. Germline V CDR1 and CDR2: SGHVS, FNYEAQ. CDR3 size: 15 residues. The CDR3 DNA is TGTGCCAGCAGCTCCCCGGCACGGACACACAATGAGCAGTTCTTC. The encoded protein is CASSSPARTHNEQFF.

This clonotype was seen at least ten times. The chain is built from TRBV5-1 and TRBJ2-2; the match to TRBD1 covers 12 bases. The CDR3 consists of 17 residues. The V segment lost 0 bases and the J segment 6 bases; nucleotides outside the gene matches: 6. Germline CDR1 reads SGHRS; CDR2 reads YFSETQ. DNA for the CDR3: TGCGCCAGCAGCTTGGCCAGGGACAGGGGGCTGGCCGGGGAGCTGTTTTTT. It is translated as CASSLARDRGLAGELFF.

At least ten counts were recorded for this clonotype. The J gene is TRBJ2-6, the V gene TRBV5-5, with D unclear. Germline CDR1 is SGHKS and CDR2 is YYEKEE (reference sequence). The CDR3 is 15 residues long. V was cut by 0 bases and J by 2 bases, with 6 bases left in between. This CDR3 is CASSLVQPGANVLTF. CDR3 nucleotides: TGTGCCAGCAGCTTGGTCCAGCCTGGGGCCAACGTCCTGACTTTC.